The 23 T cell receptor beta chains below come from one sample, sequenced in a study of blood T cell repertoires in COVID-19. The data were produced by immunoSEQ multiplex PCR, yet TCRdb's version contains in-frame clones alone and is incomplete. Seen here are about 380,000 clones, less than 85% observed once, and the top ten hold roughly 3.7%. Sequences were obtained from peripheral blood. The receptors were gathered from a woman aged 18 to 35 with acute or convalescent COVID-19.

The chain links TRBV29-1 to TRBJ2-7, with 8 positions matching TRBD1. Germline loops: CDR1 SQVTM, CDR2 ANQGSEA. V was pared by 8 bases and J by 0 bases, with 6 bases of the junction left unmatched. CDR3 length: 13 amino acids. In nucleotides, the CDR3 is TGCAGCTTCAGGGGGCTGAACTCCTACGAGCAGTACTTC. Translating gives CSFRGLNSYEQYF.

The genes are TRBV28 and TRBJ1-2; no firm D call. The V gene's germline CDR1 is MDHEN and CDR2 SYDVKM. The CDR3 totals 16 residues. V dropped 1 base and J dropped 0 bases, with 12 bases sitting between them. CDR3 amino acids: CASSLFPETPNYGYTF. The CDR3 bases are TGTGCCAGCAGTTTATTTCCCGAGACACCTAACTATGGCTACACCTTC.

The chain recombines TRBV19 with TRBJ2-5, with 7 bases matching TRBD2. The trim removed 6 bases at V and 1 base at J, leaving 2 bases unmatched. Germline assignment: CDR1 LNHDA and CDR2 SQIVND (reference sequence). The CDR3 covers 13 residues. The CDR3 loop reads CASRWGGQETQYF. Written as DNA, the CDR3 is TGTGCCAGTAGGTGGGGGGGCCAAGAGACCCAGTACTTC.

This chain uses TRBV5-4 with TRBJ1-6; maybe TRBD1 (6 bases). The CDR3 consists of 17 residues. The V end lost 0 bases, the J end lost 7 bases, and 17 bases lay between the germline ends. Germline V lookup: CDR1 SGHNT, CDR2 YYREEE (reference sequence). The chain's CDR3 is CASSLAGGRVPNSPLHF. For the CDR3, the DNA is TGTGCCAGCAGCTTGGCGGGGGGCAGGGTCCCCAATTCACCCCTCCACTTT.

The chain uses TRBV7-9 and TRBJ2-3, with a weak D call TRBD2 (6 bases). Germline V CDR1 and CDR2: SEHNR, FQNEAQ (reference sequence). The CDR3 covers 15 residues. Between the trimmed V and J ends, which lost 5 bases and 2 bases, there was a span of 14 bases. This CDR3 reads CASSPDLAPTDTQYF. CDR3 in DNA: TGTGCCAGCAGCCCAGATCTAGCGCCCACAGATACGCAGTATTTT. Variable domain in full (rest from reference TRBV7-9 and TRBJ2-3): DTGVSQNPRHKITKRGQNVTFRCDPISEHNRLYWYRQTLGQGPEFLTYFQNEAQLEKSRLLSDRFSAERPKGSFSTLEIQRTEQGDSAMYLCASSPDLAPTDTQYFGPGTRLTVL.

Only a few counts were recorded for this clone. This chain uses TRBV7-8 with TRBJ2-3; 11 bases fit TRBD2. V trimming: 1 base; J trimming: 10 bases; junction bases outside the gene matches: 10. This CDR3 region has 16 residues. The germline V gene has CDR1 SGHVS and CDR2 FQNEAQ. The chain's CDR3 is CASSLVGLAGGGAQYF. The DNA of the CDR3 is TGTGCCAGCAGCTTAGTCGGGCTAGCGGGAGGAGGAGCGCAGTATTTT.

The chain employs TRBV7-3 and TRBJ2-3; D is perhaps TRBD2 (5 bases). Germline V CDR1 and CDR2: SGHTA, FQGTGA. V was clipped by 2 bases and J by 2 bases, with 11 bases between them. The CDR3 totals 15 residues. The CDR3 here is CASSLRPSPTDTQYF. In DNA, the CDR3 is TGTGCCAGCAGCTTACGACCTAGCCCCACAGATACGCAGTATTTT.

About this clone: The same CDR3 is also encoded by other DNA sequences in this sample. The chain couples TRBV6-5 to TRBJ1-2, with 10 bases aligning to TRBD1. The CDR3 totals 12 residues. Germline V gene data show CDR1 as MNHEY and CDR2 as SVGAGI. With 6 bases clipped from V and 5 bases from J, the junction kept 0 bases outside the gene matches. CDR3 nucleotide sequence: TGTGCCAGCAGGGACAGGGGGTATGGCTACACCTTC. Its translation is CASRDRGYGYTF.

The chain employs TRBV2 and TRBJ2-7; unclear D gene. Germline assignment: CDR1 SNHLY and CDR2 FYNNEI. V was cut by 2 bases and J by 2 bases, with 4 bases left in between. This CDR3 contains 12 residues. This CDR3 reads CASSEHPYEQYF. As DNA, the CDR3 is TGTGCCAGCAGTGAACATCCCTACGAGCAGTACTTC.

The chain has TRBV9 and TRBJ1-2; D call uncertain. This CDR3 has 12 amino acids. Trimming left V 9 bases short and J 0 bases short, with 9 bases between. Germline-derived CDR1 and CDR2 are SGDLS and YYNGEE. The CDR3 is CATSQANYGYTF. CDR3 nucleotides: TGTGCCACTAGCCAGGCTAACTATGGCTACACCTTC.

The rearrangement links TRBV12-5 to TRBJ2-1; D is uncertain. From germline, CDR1 is LGHNT and CDR2 FRNRAP. The V gene lost 4 bases and the J gene lost 4 bases, with 8 bases spanning the gap. This CDR3 is 13 amino acids long. The CDR3 region is CASGSTVYNEQFF. CDR3 bases: TGTGCTAGTGGTTCCACAGTATACAATGAGCAGTTCTTC.

This clone was counted between two and nine times. The chain combines TRBV10-1 with TRBJ1-4; D ambiguous. The V end was cut by 4 bases, the J end by 11 bases, with 14 bases between. Germline V CDR1 and CDR2: WNHNN, SYGVQD (reference sequence). The CDR3 length is 13 residues. As DNA, the CDR3 is TGCGCCAGCAGTGTAATGGTCCCGGGGAAACTGTTTTTT. Translation: CASSVMVPGKLFF.

This chain joins TRBV5-5 and TRBJ2-1, with 11 bases lining up with TRBD2. J lost 6 bases, V lost 2 bases, and 10 bases had no gene match. Germline V gives CDR1 SGHKS, CDR2 YYEKEE (reference sequence). The length of the CDR3 is 17 residues. CDR3 coding DNA: TGTGCCAGCAGCTTCCCATTTAGCGGGGGGGCGGTCAATGAGCAGTTCTTC. It translates to CASSFPFSGGAVNEQFF.

The chain couples TRBV28 to TRBJ1-1; 10 nucleotides match TRBD1. CDR3 size: 17 residues. V lost 6 bases and J lost 0; bases outside the gene matches: 10. Germline V CDR1 and CDR2: MDHEN, SYDVKM. Here the CDR3 reads CASSSETGGGMNTEAFF. For the CDR3, the DNA is TGTGCCAGCAGCTCCGAGACAGGGGGCGGAATGAACACTGAAGCTTTCTTT.

V usage is TRBV24-1 and J usage is TRBJ2-2; 7 nucleotides align to TRBD1. The germline V gene encodes CDR1 KGHDR and CDR2 SFDVKD. Trimming cost V 5 bases and J 3 bases; bases outside gene matches: 5. The CDR3 extends over 15 amino acids. CDR3 in DNA: TGTGCCACCAGTGTCCACAGGGGAGACACCGGGGAGCTGTTTTTT. Its translation: CATSVHRGDTGELFF.

The V gene is TRBV3-1 (or the pseudogene TRBV3-2), the J gene TRBJ1-2; 8 bases fit TRBD1. CDR3 length equals 16 residues. Unmatched junction bases numbered 10, after V lost 6 bases and J lost 1 base. The germline gives CDR1 LGHDT, CDR2 YNNKEL (reference sequence). CDR3 loop: CASRPRGTGGNYGYTF. The CDR3 DNA is TGTGCCAGCAGACCTAGGGGGACAGGCGGTAACTATGGCTACACCTTC.

This chain links TRBV7-3 with TRBJ1-2; 7 bases map to TRBD1. This CDR3 spans 15 amino acids. J was trimmed by 2 bases and V by 4 bases; bases with no gene match: 7. From germline, CDR1 is SGHTA and CDR2 FQGTGA. This CDR3 reads CASSSGGGGNYGYTF. DNA of the CDR3: TGTGCCAGCAGCTCCGGAGGAGGGGGCAACTATGGCTACACCTTC.

As DNA, the CDR3 is TGTGCCAGCAGTTTATCGGAGGAACTCACAGATACGCAGTATTTT. Residues: CASSLSEELTDTQYF. The rearrangement uses TRBV28 and TRBJ2-3; D might be TRBD2 (5 bases). CDR1 is MDHEN, CDR2 SYDVKM, per germline. This CDR3 contains 15 residues. The ends were cut back, 1 base at V and 2 bases at J, with 10 bases in the middle.

This chain joins TRBV6-5 and TRBJ2-2; 9 bases fit TRBD2. Trimming took 7 bases from V and 4 from J; bases not matched to a gene: 7. This CDR3 has 15 amino acids. The germline CDR1 and CDR2 sequences are MNHEY and SVGAGI. CDR3 in amino acids: CASIPTSGLTGELFF. As DNA, the CDR3 is TGTGCCAGCATTCCGACTAGCGGTCTCACCGGGGAGCTGTTTTTT.

This clone was observed a few times. V and J are TRBV7-9 and TRBJ1-2; 7 positions agree with TRBD1. CDR1 and CDR2 from the germline V gene are SEHNR and FQNEAQ (reference sequence). After removal of 4 bases from V and 7 bases from J, the junction contained 15 bases not matched to a gene. The CDR3 sequence is 16 residues long. CDR3 sequence: CASSSSTRDRAVGYTF. CDR3 nucleotide sequence: TGTGCCAGCAGCTCGTCGACCCGGGACAGAGCCGTTGGCTACACCTTC.

The chain recombines TRBV5-4 with TRBJ1-1; tentative D call: TRBD1 (5 bases). Germline CDR1 SGHNT, CDR2 YYREEE (reference sequence). V was pared by 4 bases and J by 2 bases, with 9 bases between. CDR3 size: 13 residues. CDR3 DNA: TGTGCCAGCAGCCTCGGACATAACACTGAAGCTTTCTTT. This gives the protein CASSLGHNTEAFF.

The chain is built from TRBV6-5 and TRBJ1-3; 7 bases are shared with TRBD1. The CDR3 contains 15 residues. Germline values: CDR1 MNHEY, CDR2 SVGAGI. The V segment lost 5 bases and the J segment 0 bases; nucleotides outside the gene matches: 4. CDR3 bases: TGTGCCAGCAGTCCGGGACAGCTCTCTGGAAACACCATATATTTT. Amino acid sequence: CASSPGQLSGNTIYF.

This chain joins TRBV27 and TRBJ2-4, with 8 nucleotides matching TRBD2. Trimming took 7 bases from V and 3 from J; bases not matched to a gene: 20. Germline V gene sequence: CDR1 MNHEY, CDR2 SMNVEV (reference sequence). The CDR3 is 19 residues long. The CDR3 loop is CASTRRGTGRAEGKNIQYF. The CDR3 bases are TGTGCCAGCACCCGGCGGGGGACCGGGAGGGCCGAGGGCAAAAACATTCAGTACTTC.